Described below is a single TCR beta chain sequence and its context. These data originate in a study of T cell responses to AZD1222 COVID-19 vaccine. The data were produced by immunoSEQ multiplex PCR, yet TCRdb's version contains in-frame clones alone and is incomplete. Among approximately 130,000 clones listed, around 90% were seen once. Germline CDR1 and CDR2: SQVTM and ANQGSEA. V lost 2 bases to trimming and J lost 6 bases; unmatched junction nucleotides: 0. The CDR3 runs 12 residues. J is TRBJ2-1 and V is TRBV29-1, with 8 positions matching TRBD2. This sequence originates from an adult who received the AZD1222 COVID-19 vaccine. The sample here was peripheral blood, taken 28 days after the second AZD1222 dose. The CDR3 nucleotides read TGCAGCGTTGAACTAGCGGGCAATGAGCAGTTCTTC. It translates to CSVELAGNEQFF.